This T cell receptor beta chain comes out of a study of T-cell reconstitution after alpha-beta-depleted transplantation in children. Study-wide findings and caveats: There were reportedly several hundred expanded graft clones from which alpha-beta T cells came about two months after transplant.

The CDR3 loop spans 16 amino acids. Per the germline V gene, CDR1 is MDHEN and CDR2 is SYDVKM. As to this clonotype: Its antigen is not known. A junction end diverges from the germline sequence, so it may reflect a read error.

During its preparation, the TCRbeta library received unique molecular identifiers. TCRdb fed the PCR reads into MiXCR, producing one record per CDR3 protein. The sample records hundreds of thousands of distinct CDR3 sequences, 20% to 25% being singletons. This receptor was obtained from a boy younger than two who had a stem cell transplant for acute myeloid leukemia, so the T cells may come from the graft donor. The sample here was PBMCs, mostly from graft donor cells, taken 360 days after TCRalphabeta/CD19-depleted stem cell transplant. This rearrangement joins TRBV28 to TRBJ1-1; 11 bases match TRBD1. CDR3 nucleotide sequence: TGTGCCAGCAGTTCCCGTGGGACAGGGGGGAACGCTGAAGCTTTCTTT. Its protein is CASSSRGTGGNAEAFF.